This T cell receptor beta chain was profiled in a study of cytomegalovirus exposure and HLA in healthy donors (dated by TCRdb to about 2017). Regarding the study in general: According to an earlier analysis of a few hundred of the donors, about 179 million T cells yielded 117 million unique TCR beta sequences and approximately 300 Gb of sequence data. An early release covering 550 to 700 HLA-typed donors comprised about 300 gigabases of sequencing data and around 86 million unique TCR sequences. Among the roughly 390 genotyped donors, more than 70% belonged to the genetic ancestry cluster associated with self-reported Caucasian donors. The aim of the study was to test whether cataloging public T cell receptors could identify signatures of past pathogen exposure. The study profiled the T cell repertoires of some 610 subjects by immunosequencing and related them to cytomegalovirus serostatus. Besides the first cohort of roughly 700 subjects, a separate validation cohort made up of 120 or so different subjects was used. To predict cytomegalovirus infection status, the study brought together high-throughput TCR immunosequencing, statistical association of individual TCRs with disease status, and machine learning. To study patterns of TCR occurrence, a later analysis re-analyzed previously published TCR beta repertoires from 700 or so donors and added high-resolution HLA genotyping. Rather than drawing on any new phenotypic data, the later analysis identified candidate immune exposures from TCR beta sequences and the way those sequences occurred across donors. An earlier analysis of around 580 of the donors used high-throughput TCR beta sequencing to judge whether each TCR beta V gene segment behaved as functional or pseudogenic. Donor age, sex, ethnicity and CMV serostatus were collected together with the repertoire data. A later genetic analysis used genome-wide SNP genotypes for about 55% of the 666 donors, treating that subset as a discovery cohort. Every discovery cohort repertoire had been produced on one sequencing platform. Class I and class II HLA loci were covered by the typing at four-digit resolution. Typing coverage varied by locus: about 620-630 donors for A, B, C, DRB1 and DQB1; about 520 for DQA1; nearly 610 for DPA1; 450 to 480 for DPB1. Several DR-DQ haplotypes were handled as single units for association and clustering, since linkage in the cohort was strong. Across roughly 420 genotyped donors of the cohort, an average of roughly 250,000 unique TCR beta nucleotide sequences per donor were sequenced, and roughly 17% of those sequences were non-productive.

The investigation overall reported the following: When HLA alleles, especially DR and DQ, strongly co-occurred, TCR associations were difficult to assign to individual alleles. According to a later analysis, TCR association rates differed among HLA loci, with DRB1 alleles showing the most associated TCRs and HLA-C alleles showing the fewest. In a later analysis, most CMV-associated TCR beta chains were found to appear HLA-restricted, with HLA associations seemingly driven largely by CMV exposure. The sequencing pipeline was judged likely to have produced a cluster of highly shared sequence variants as a technical artifact. Some IMGT-functional V segments, including TRBV6-2 and TRBV6-3, could not be distinguished by the 87-base-pair reads and were therefore excluded. Cytomegalovirus status was reported to be diagnosed by the classifier with high specificity and sensitivity in both the original and validation cohorts. Because some donors lacked HLA typing at each locus, the association tests relied only on the typed subset. According to a later analysis, parvovirus B19, influenza, CMV and Epstein-Barr virus appeared linked to several top co-occurrence clusters. A total of fewer than 200 TCR beta chains were listed by the study as associated with cytomegalovirus. In an earlier analysis of fewer than 750 of the donors, most TCR beta V segments were observed in productive rearrangements about 87% or about 30% of the time, broadly matching IMGT annotations. According to the authors, the approach could potentially be generalized to other disease states and immunological phenotypes. Linkage disequilibrium might explain the correlated functional status among segregating V segments, but an unknown experimental factor could not be excluded. Three of the identified cytomegalovirus-associated TCR beta chains were confirmed in vitro to be specific for cytomegalovirus antigens. In a later analysis, HLA-associated TCR beta chains showed more clonal expansion and lower generation probabilities than non-associated chains that were equally common. At a false discovery rate of 0.05, a later analysis linked fewer than 20,000 TCR beta sequences to specific HLA alleles. This cohort had only TCR beta chains sequenced, and the lack of alpha or paired-chain data limited which features could be detected. Because counts were too low, roughly 16 rarely observed V segments, including chromosome 9 orphons, were excluded from the earlier analysis of several hundred of the donors. A further reported finding was that TCR beta sequences accurately predicted the HLA-A and HLA-B alleles for most subjects in the first cohort. In a later genetic analysis, a missense DCLRE1C variant was associated with V-gene and J-gene trimming of TCR beta chains, and the association was replicated in an independent cohort. Presence/absence analyses assumed roughly uniform sequencing depth across donors, an assumption that may not hold. For the cohort, immune exposure information was limited to CMV serostatus. While some public TCRs were present in many individuals, most TCR sequences turned up only very rarely across donors. In a later genetic analysis, fewer N-insertions in productive TCRs were reported among donors in an Asian-associated ancestry cluster than the roughly 700-donor mean.

The cohort comprised around 700 healthy bone marrow donors. All cohort members were sampled while nominally healthy, although unrecorded immune exposures were likely present. The donor was CMV seronegative and belonged to the group of 380 or so seronegative cohort members. A peripheral blood sample was collected from each donor, and TCR beta sequencing was performed on peripheral blood mononuclear cells. The Qiagen DNeasy Blood Extraction Kit was used to extract genomic DNA from the blood cell samples. Libraries were prepared through the immunoSEQ multiplex PCR assay. The multiplex PCR relied on a mix of 60 forward primers for TCR Vbeta segments and 13 reverse primers for TCR Jbeta segments. Amplification of the CDR3 region of rearranged TCR beta genes was performed with a multiplex PCR assay on genomic DNA. On the Illumina HiSeq System, the amplified TCR beta libraries were sequenced as 87-base-pair reads. The study's own analysis went as follows. In a later analysis, roughly 80 million unique TCR beta chains were counted across the 690 or so repertoires, and approximately 9.9 million of these chains were shared by at least two donors. Raw reads were error-corrected and collapsed into unique sequences by a nearest-neighbor algorithm in which closely related sequences were merged to remove PCR and sequencing errors. V, D and J gene segments were assigned by aligning CDR3 sequences to IMGT reference sequences. Each retained sequence needed at least a six-nucleotide match to both a V gene segment and a J gene segment. A rearrangement was called productive if the CDR3 had no stop codons and remained in frame with V and J, and every other rearrangement was called non-productive. Following IMGT convention, CDR3 was defined as the stretch from the second conserved V-encoded cysteine to the conserved J-encoded phenylalanine. The earlier analysis of about 570 of the donors excluded any sequence lacking an unambiguous match to a single V gene segment. An earlier analysis of a few hundred of the donors called V segments functional above 56.7% productive rearrangements and segregating when the between-donor standard deviation exceeded 5%. A statistical classification framework was developed to diagnose cytomegalovirus status using the catalog of TCR beta chain sequences. A later analysis assigned V and J genes by comparing TCR nucleotide sequences with IMGT/GENE-DB human TR gene sequences. The TCRdist pipeline was used in a later analysis to assign CDR3 sequences and most-parsimonious VDJ recombination scenarios. In a later analysis, each TCR beta chain was defined by its CDR3 amino acid sequence together with its V-gene family, and reads without a unique V-gene family were excluded. As a way to deal with suspected cross-contamination and a sequencing artifact, a later analysis dropped roughly 600 nucleotide sequences that were highly shared and had low generation probability. In a later analysis, a clonal expansion index for each public chain was calculated from normalized within-repertoire ranks of inferred template counts. In a later analysis, generation probabilities were computed with a VDJ recombination model fitted to out-of-frame rearrangements, and the resulting probabilities were checked against IGoR. Hypergeometric tests were used in a later analysis to score TCR-TCR, TCR-HLA and TCR-CMV co-occurrence, with a repertoire-size bias correction applied to the TCR pairs. A later analysis estimated false discovery rates by permuting HLA or CMV assignments 20 times. In a later analysis, co-occurring TCRs were grouped using DBSCAN, with TCRdist sequence similarity added in when clustering inside HLA-allele-positive subsets. Repertoires with fewer than 30,000 or more than 120,000 public chains, plus five repertoires with anomalous nucleotide sharing, were excluded from co-occurrence clustering. Entries here come from immuneACCESS through TCRdb and include only in-frame sequences with V and J called. Some clones fail to appear in such tables; in the studies checked, an unresolved V gene covers under half of the shortfall, and the cause of the remainder is unknown. The V and J calls and clone size come from that table; D and trimming were worked out from the DNA. The sample profile shows 100,000 to 150,000 clones; around 73% of them were found once. Approximately 1.5% of the sample is held by the ten biggest clonotypes.

The germline V gene (reference sequence) supplies CDR1 SGHKS and CDR2 YYEKEE. Its CDR3 holds 15 amino acids, cysteine through phenylalanine. The DNA shown is the 45-base CDR3, in frame from base 1. The trim is 2 bases for V and 4 bases for J, with a gap of 13 bases between the germline ends. To note about this clone: This clone's antigen is unknown. There are no base qualities to consult, and no much larger clone falls within one base.

What was sequenced was PBMCs. The V and J genes are TRBV5-5 and TRBJ1-3; TRBD1 could be the D gene, as 5 bases match. This sequence was found in a female donor in good health and CMV-seronegative. At the DNA level, the sequence is TGTGCCAGCAGCTTCGGAGGGACGGACGGAAACACCATATATTTT. It is translated as CASSFGGTDGNTIYF.